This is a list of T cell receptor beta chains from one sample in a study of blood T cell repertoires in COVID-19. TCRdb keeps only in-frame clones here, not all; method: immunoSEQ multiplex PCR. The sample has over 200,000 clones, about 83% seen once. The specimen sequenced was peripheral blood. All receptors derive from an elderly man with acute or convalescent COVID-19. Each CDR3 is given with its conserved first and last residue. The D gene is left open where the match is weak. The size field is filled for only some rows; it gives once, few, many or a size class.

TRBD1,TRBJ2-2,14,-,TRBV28,TGTGCCAGCAGTTTATCCAGGGGGCGGCGGGGAGCTGTTTTT,CASSLSRGRRGAVF
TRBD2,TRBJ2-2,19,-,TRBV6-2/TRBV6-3,TGTGCCAGCAGTTTCCCGACTAGCGGGGTATATGAGAACACCGGGGAGCTGTTTTTT,CASSFPTSGVYENTGELFF
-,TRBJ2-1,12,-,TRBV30,TGTGCCTGGAGCCCCCGGGGCAATGAGCAGTTCTTC,CAWSPRGNEQFF
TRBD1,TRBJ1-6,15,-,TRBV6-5,TGTGCCAGCAGTTACGAGGGACAGGGGTATTCACCCCTCCACTTT,CASSYEGQGYSPLHF
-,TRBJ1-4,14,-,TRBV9,TGTGCCAGCAGCCCAGGGGCAAGTGCTGAAAAACTGTTTTTT,CASSPGASAEKLFF
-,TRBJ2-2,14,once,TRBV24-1,TGTGCCACCAGTGATTCCGGGGTAACCGGGGAGCTGTTTTTT,CATSDSGVTGELFF
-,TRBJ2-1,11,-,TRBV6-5,TGTGCCACCCGAACAAACAATGAGCAGTTCTTC,CATRTNNEQFF
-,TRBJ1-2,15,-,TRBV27,TGTGCCAGCAGCACCGAGGCTGCCCCCGTATATGGCTACACCTTC,CASSTEAAPVYGYTF
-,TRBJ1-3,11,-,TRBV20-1,TGCAGTGCCACAGACGGAAACACCATATATTTT,CSATDGNTIYF
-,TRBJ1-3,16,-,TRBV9,TGTGCCAGCAGCGTAGTGGCAGGGCACTCTGGAAACACCATATATTTT,CASSVVAGHSGNTIYF
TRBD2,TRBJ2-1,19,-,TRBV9,TGTGCCAGCAGCGTAGGCCGGGGACTAGCGGGAGTTTCCTACAATGAGCAGTTCTTC,CASSVGRGLAGVSYNEQFF
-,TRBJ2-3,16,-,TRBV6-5,TGTGCCAGCAGTTACTCGATAGCTCCGGTGGGAGATACGCAGTATTTT,CASSYSIAPVGDTQYF
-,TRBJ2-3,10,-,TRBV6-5,TGTGCCAGGCGGGGCGATACGCAGTATTTT,CARRGDTQYF
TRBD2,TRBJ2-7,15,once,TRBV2,TGTGCCAGCAGTCGAACTGCGGGAGGGGTCTACGAGCAGTACTTC,CASSRTAGGVYEQYF